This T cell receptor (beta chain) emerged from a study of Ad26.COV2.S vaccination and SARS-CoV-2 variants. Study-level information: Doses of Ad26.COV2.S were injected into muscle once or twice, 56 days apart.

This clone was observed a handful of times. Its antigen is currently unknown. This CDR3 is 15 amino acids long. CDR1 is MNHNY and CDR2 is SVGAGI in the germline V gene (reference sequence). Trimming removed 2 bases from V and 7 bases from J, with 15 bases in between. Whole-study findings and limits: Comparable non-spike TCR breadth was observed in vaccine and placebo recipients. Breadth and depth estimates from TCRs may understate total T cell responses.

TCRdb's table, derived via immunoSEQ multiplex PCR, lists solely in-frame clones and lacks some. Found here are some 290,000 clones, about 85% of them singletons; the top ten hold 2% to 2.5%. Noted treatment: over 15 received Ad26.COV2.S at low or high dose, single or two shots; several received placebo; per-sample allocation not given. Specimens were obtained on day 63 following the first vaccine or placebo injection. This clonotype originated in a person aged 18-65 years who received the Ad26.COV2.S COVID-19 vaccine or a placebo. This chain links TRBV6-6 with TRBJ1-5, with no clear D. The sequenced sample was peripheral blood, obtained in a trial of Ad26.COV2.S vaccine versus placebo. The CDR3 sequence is CASSYARTAGQPQHF. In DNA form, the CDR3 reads TGTGCCAGCAGTTACGCACGGACCGCCGGGCAGCCCCAGCATTTT.